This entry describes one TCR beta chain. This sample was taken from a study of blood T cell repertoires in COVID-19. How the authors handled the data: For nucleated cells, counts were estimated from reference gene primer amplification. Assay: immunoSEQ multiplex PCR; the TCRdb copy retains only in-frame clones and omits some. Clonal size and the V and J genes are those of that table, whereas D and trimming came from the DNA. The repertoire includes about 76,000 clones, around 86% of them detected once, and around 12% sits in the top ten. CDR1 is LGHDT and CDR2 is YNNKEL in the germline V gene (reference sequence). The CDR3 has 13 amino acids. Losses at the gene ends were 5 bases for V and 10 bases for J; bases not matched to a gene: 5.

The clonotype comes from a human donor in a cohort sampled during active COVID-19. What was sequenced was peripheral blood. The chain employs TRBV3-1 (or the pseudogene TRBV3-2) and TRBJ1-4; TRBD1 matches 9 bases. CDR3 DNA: TGTGCCAGCAGCAGGGGACAGGGCGGAAAACTGTTTTTT. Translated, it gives CASSRGQGGKLFF.